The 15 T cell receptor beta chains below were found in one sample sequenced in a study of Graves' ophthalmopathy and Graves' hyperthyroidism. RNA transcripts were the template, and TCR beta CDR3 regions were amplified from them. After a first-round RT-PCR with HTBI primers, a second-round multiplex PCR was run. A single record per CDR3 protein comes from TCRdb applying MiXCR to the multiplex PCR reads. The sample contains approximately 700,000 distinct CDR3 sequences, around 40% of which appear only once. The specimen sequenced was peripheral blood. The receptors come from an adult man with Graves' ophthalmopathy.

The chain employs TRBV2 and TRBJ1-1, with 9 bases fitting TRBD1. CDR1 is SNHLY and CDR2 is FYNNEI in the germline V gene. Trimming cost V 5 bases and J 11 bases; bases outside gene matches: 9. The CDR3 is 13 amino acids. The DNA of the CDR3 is TGTGCCAGCAGTTACGCGACAGGGGGAGTTGCTTTCTTT. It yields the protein CASSYATGGVAFF.

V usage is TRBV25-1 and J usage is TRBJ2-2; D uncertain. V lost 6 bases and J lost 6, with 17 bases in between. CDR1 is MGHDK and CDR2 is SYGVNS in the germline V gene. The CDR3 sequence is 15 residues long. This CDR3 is CASSQDQLPAGELFF. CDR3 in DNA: TGTGCCAGCAGCCAAGATCAGCTACCAGCCGGGGAGCTGTTTTTT.

CDR3: CASSLFRSNYGYTF. As DNA, the CDR3 is TGTGCCAGCAGCTTATTCCGATCTAACTATGGCTACACCTTC. The chain carries TRBV7-8 and TRBJ1-2; D gene ambiguous. Trimming shortened V by 2 bases and J by 0 bases, and 7 bases separated the two germline ends. This CDR3 has 14 residues. CDR1 is SGHVS and CDR2 is FQNEAQ in the germline V gene.

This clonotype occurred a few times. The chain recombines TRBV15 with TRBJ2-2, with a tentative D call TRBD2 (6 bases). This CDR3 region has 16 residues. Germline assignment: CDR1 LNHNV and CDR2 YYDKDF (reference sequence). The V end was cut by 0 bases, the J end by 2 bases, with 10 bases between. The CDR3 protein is CATSRESGLNTGELFF. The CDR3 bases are TGTGCCACCAGCAGAGAGTCCGGACTAAACACCGGGGAGCTGTTTTTT.

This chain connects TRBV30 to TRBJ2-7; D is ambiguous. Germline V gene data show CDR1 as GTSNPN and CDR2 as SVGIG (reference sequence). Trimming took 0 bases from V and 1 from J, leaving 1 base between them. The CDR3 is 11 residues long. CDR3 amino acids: CAWSVSYEQYF. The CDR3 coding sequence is TGTGCCTGGAGTGTTTCCTACGAGCAGTACTTC.

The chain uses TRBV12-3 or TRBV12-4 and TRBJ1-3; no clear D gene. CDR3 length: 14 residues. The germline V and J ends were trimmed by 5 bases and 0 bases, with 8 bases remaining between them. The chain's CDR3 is CASSPLSSGNTIYF. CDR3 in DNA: TGTGCCAGCAGTCCCCTGAGCTCTGGAAACACCATATATTTT.

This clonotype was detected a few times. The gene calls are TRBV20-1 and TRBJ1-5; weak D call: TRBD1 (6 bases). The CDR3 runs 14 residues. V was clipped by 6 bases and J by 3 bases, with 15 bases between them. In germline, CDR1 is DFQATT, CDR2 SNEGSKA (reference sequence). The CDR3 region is CSALKDRPNQPQHF. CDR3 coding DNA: TGCAGTGCACTAAAGGACAGACCCAATCAGCCCCAGCATTTT.

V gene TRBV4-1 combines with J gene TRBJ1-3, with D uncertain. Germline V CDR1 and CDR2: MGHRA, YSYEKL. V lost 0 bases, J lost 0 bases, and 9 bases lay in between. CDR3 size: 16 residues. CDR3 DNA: TGCGCCAGCAGCCAAGATCTTCGGAGCTCTGGAAACACCATATATTTT. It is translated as CASSQDLRSSGNTIYF.

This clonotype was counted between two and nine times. The CDR3 DNA reads TGTGCCAGCAGCTTAAACGGGAGGACGGGGGTTGGCTACACCTTC. As protein: CASSLNGRTGVGYTF. The chain has TRBV7-9 and TRBJ1-2, with a weak D call TRBD1 (5 bases). V was pared by 2 bases and J by 7 bases, with 17 bases between. CDR1 and CDR2 from the germline V gene are SEHNR and FQNEAQ (reference sequence). The CDR3 extends over 15 amino acids.

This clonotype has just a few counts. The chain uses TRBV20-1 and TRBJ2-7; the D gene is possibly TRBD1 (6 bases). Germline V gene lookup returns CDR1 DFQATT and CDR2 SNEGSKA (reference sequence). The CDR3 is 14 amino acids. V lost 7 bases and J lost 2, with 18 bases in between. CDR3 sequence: CSGDTGKGTYEQYF. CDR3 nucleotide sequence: TGCAGTGGAGACACAGGGAAGGGAACCTACGAGCAGTACTTC.

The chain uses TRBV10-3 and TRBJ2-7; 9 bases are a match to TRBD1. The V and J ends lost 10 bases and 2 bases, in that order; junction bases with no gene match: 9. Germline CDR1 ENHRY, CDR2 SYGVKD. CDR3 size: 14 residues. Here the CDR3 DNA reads TGTGCCACCAAACCCGGGACAGGGACCTACGAGCAGTACTTC. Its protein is CATKPGTGTYEQYF.

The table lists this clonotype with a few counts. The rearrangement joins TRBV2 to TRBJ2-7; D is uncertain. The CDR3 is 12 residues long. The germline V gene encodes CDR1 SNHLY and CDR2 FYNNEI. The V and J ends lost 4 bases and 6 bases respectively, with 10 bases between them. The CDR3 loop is CASSALPSEQYF. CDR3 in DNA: TGTGCCAGCAGTGCCCTACCGAGCGAGCAGTACTTC. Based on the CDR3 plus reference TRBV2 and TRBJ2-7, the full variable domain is EPEVTQTPSHQVTQMGQEVILRCVPISNHLYFYWYRQILGQKVEFLVSFYNNEISEKSEIFDDQFSVERPDGSNFTLKIRSTKLEDSAMYFCASSALPSEQYFGPGTRLTVT.

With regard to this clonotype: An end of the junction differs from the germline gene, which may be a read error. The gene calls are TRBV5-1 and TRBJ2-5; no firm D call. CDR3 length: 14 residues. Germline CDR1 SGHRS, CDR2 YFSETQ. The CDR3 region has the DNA TGCGCCAGCAGCTTGGCCCAGGTGGTGGAGACCCAGGACTTC. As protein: CASSLAQVVETQDF.

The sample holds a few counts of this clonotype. CDR3 coding DNA: TGTGCCAGCAGTCAACAGTGGACAGGGGGCAGGGTGGTTAGTGAAAAACTGTTTTTT. Translating it yields CASSQQWTGGRVVSEKLFF. The chain employs TRBV25-1 and TRBJ1-4, with TRBD1 identical over 11 bases. Germline-derived CDR1 and CDR2 are MGHDK and SYGVNS. The length of the CDR3 is 19 residues. V lost 5 bases, J lost 7 bases, and 18 bases stayed unmatched.

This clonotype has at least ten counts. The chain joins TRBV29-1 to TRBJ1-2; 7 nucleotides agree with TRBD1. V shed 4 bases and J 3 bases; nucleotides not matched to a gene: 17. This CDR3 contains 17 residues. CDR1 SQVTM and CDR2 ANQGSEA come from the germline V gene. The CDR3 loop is CSVVAAQGGGRDYGYTF. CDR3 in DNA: TGCAGCGTTGTCGCCGCTCAGGGGGGTGGAAGGGACTATGGCTACACCTTC.